The present T cell receptor (beta chain) was sequenced within a study of T cells expressing NK-cell markers. Turning to the study itself: The study drew TCR beta repertoires from sorted CD3+CD56+NKG2C+, CD3+CD56+NKG2C- and CD3+CD56-NKG2C+ T cells.

Each CDR3 protein gets one entry in TCRdb, which reprocessed the 5' RACE reads and gives no DNA. The table for this sample gives approximately 440,000 distinct CDR3 sequences. Germline assignment: CDR1 LGHNA and CDR2 YNFKEQ. This CDR3 has 15 amino acids. The receptor comes from a woman between 45 and 65 years old in good health. The V gene is TRBV4-2, the J gene TRBJ2-1; TCRdb's D call of TRBD1 is untestable without DNA. The sequenced sample was blood T cells: a sorted CD56 or NKG2C T cell subset, CD4+ or CD8+ T cells, or bulk PBMC T cells (not recorded which). The CDR3 region is CASSQGPGTYNEQFF.